The next 12 T cell receptor beta chains were all read from a single sample in a study of vaccination and CD4 T cells after COVID-19. Stated treatment: approximately 10-day PBMC culture with coronavirus spike peptide pools or control peptides (ViraFEST assay). Cultured CD4+ T-cell DNA underwent Oncomine TCR Beta short-read sequencing. TCRdb processed the PCR reads anew with MiXCR; each CDR3 protein has one entry. In the table there are approximately 11,000 distinct CDR3 sequences, about 28% of which are singletons. For these TCRs, the target antigens are not known. Sample: cultured CD4+ T cells from blood. The receptor set was obtained from a human donor with COVID-19.

The V and J genes are TRBV30 and TRBJ1-1, with D perhaps TRBD1 (5 bases). Germline lookup yields CDR1 GTSNPN and CDR2 SVGIG (reference sequence). The CDR3 consists of 13 residues. Trimming took 0 bases from V and 4 from J, leaving 9 bases between them. The CDR3, as DNA: TGTGCCTGGAGTGTGGGGGGAGGCACTGAAGCTTTCTTT. Protein product: CAWSVGGGTEAFF.

This chain uses TRBV7-3 with TRBJ1-1; D is uncertain. V was pared by 4 bases and J by 1 base, with 10 bases between. CDR1 and CDR2 from the germline V gene are SGHTA and FQGTGA. The CDR3 has 14 amino acids. CDR3 amino acids: CASSSYGGNTEAFF. CDR3 DNA sequence: TGTGCCAGCAGCTCATATGGCGGGAACACTGAAGCTTTCTTT.

The rearrangement uses TRBV6-5 and TRBJ1-1; TRBD1 matches 9 bases. Germline V gene lookup returns CDR1 MNHEY and CDR2 SVGAGI. The CDR3 has 15 residues. J gave up 5 bases and V 4 bases, and 8 bases lay outside the gene matches. CDR3 bases: TGTGCCAGCAGTTTATCCGGGACAGGGAAAACTGAAGCTTTCTTT. This gives the protein CASSLSGTGKTEAFF.

This chain uses TRBV12-3 or TRBV12-4 with TRBJ2-1, with 8 bases aligning to TRBD2. V lost 5 bases, J lost 0 bases, and 3 bases stayed unmatched. The CDR3 totals 15 residues. CDR3 nucleotide sequence: TGTGCCAGCAGTCAGCGGGGGAACTCCTACAATGAGCAGTTCTTC. This translates into CASSQRGNSYNEQFF.

This clonotype was counted a few times. The gene calls are TRBV6-2 or TRBV6-3 and TRBJ2-7, with 7 nucleotides matching TRBD2. CDR1 is MNHEY, CDR2 SVGEGT, per germline. The V gene end was trimmed by 1 base and the J gene end by 6 bases; junction bases not matched to a gene: 6. This CDR3 spans 14 amino acids. CDR3: CASSYWEGSLEQYF. For the CDR3, the DNA is TGTGCCAGCAGTTACTGGGAGGGCTCTCTCGAGCAGTACTTC.

This clonotype was seen only a few times. The V and J genes are TRBV28 and TRBJ1-1; 7 nucleotides align to TRBD1. The CDR3 runs 14 residues. V shed 6 bases and J 8 bases; nucleotides not matched to a gene: 12. The germline V gene has CDR1 MDHEN and CDR2 SYDVKM. Written as DNA, the CDR3 is TGTGCCAGCAGCCTTCTTTCCACGGACAGGGAAGCTTTCTTT. Its translation: CASSLLSTDREAFF.

The J gene is TRBJ1-2, the V gene TRBV19; 7 bases match TRBD1. The germline V gene has CDR1 LNHDA and CDR2 SQIVND (reference sequence). The CDR3 length is 14 residues. The V gene end was trimmed by 2 bases and the J gene end by 7 bases; junction bases not matched to a gene: 7. CDR3 DNA: TGTGCCAGTAGTATACCGGGGACAGCTGGTGGCTACACCTTC. Translated, it gives CASSIPGTAGGYTF.

The genes are TRBV11-2 and TRBJ2-3; tentatively, D is TRBD1 or TRBD2 (7 bases each). The CDR3 is made up of 15 amino acids. Trimming stripped 3 bases from V and 4 bases from J, with 14 bases between. CDR1 SGHAT and CDR2 FQNNGV come from the germline V gene. The CDR3 spells CASSLEGAGADTQYF. The CDR3 nucleotides read TGTGCCAGCAGCTTGGAGGGGGCGGGGGCAGATACGCAGTATTTT. The variable domain in full, completed from reference TRBV11-2 and TRBJ2-3, reads EAGVAQSPRYKIIEKRQSVAFWCNPISGHATLYWYQQILGQGPKLLIQFQNNGVVDDSQLPKDRFSAERLKGVDSTLKIQPAKLEDSAVYLCASSLEGAGADTQYFGPGTRLTVL.

The chain joins TRBV5-1 to TRBJ2-1, with D perhaps assigned TRBD1 or TRBD2 (5 bases each). This CDR3 has 16 residues. Germline V CDR1 and CDR2: SGHRS, YFSETQ. Trimming shortened V by 6 bases and J by 6 bases, and 22 bases separated the two germline ends. This CDR3 reads CASTPRGTRGGNEQFF. The CDR3 DNA reads as TGCGCCAGCACTCCACGTGGGACCCGAGGCGGCAATGAGCAGTTCTTC.

The V call is TRBV20-1, the J call TRBJ2-1; 8 bases are shared with TRBD1. J lost 9 bases, V lost 0 bases, and 7 bases had no gene match. The CDR3 is made up of 14 amino acids. CDR1 DFQATT and CDR2 SNEGSKA come from the germline V gene (reference sequence). The CDR3 DNA is TGCAGTGCTAGAGAAGGACAGGGTTGGGTTGAGCAGTTCTTC. Translation: CSAREGQGWVEQFF.

This chain links TRBV6-1 with TRBJ1-5, with 7 nucleotides matching TRBD1. The CDR3 runs to 15 residues. Germline CDR1 MNHNS, CDR2 SASEGT. The J segment lost 6 bases and the V segment lost 1 base, leaving 6 bases of the junction unmatched. The CDR3 nucleotides are TGTGCCAGCAGTGAAGTGATCAGGGGGAGTCAGCCCCAGCATTTT. Amino acid sequence: CASSEVIRGSQPQHF.

By share, this clonotype counts as medium-sized. V and J are TRBV6-1 and TRBJ1-5; D may be TRBD1 (6 bases). Per the germline V gene, CDR1 is MNHNS and CDR2 is SASEGT. The CDR3 runs to 14 residues. Trimming removed 2 bases from V and 5 bases from J, with 10 bases in between. This CDR3 reads CASSEQGSDQPQHF. CDR3 in DNA: TGTGCCAGCAGTGAACAGGGGTCGGATCAGCCCCAGCATTTT.